This TCR beta chain was identified in a study of regulatory T cells in long-lasting Graves disease. Study observations and caveats: Newly diagnosed Graves' patients exceeded persistent ones in TCR diversity.

The V end was cut by 5 bases, the J end by 8 bases, with 16 bases between. The CDR3 length is 14 residues. Germline V gives CDR1 MDHEN, CDR2 SYDVKM. CDR3-region Arm-PCR and iRepertoire HTBI primers produced the TCR beta libraries. TCRdb called the multiplex PCR reads again in MiXCR, with one record for every CDR3 protein. Found here are a few hundred thousand distinct CDR3 sequences, 23% of them singletons; the top ten hold around 26%. Documented time point: persistent/refractory GD, antithyroid drugs over 5 years with positive TRAb. The authors made the TCR library using RNA they extracted from PBMCs. Graves' disease diagnosis relied on American Thyroid Association guidelines. This clonotype was observed many times. Its target is unknown.

This specimen consisted of peripheral blood mononuclear cells (PBMCs), obtained when the disease was refractory, from a patient treated with antithyroid drugs. The chain joins TRBV28 to TRBJ1-3; no definite D call. This clonotype was sampled from a female donor with Graves disease. CDR3 nucleotide sequence: TGTGCCAGCAGTACCTTCTCATCTCGGGACACCATATATTTT. Its translation: CASSTFSSRDTIYF.